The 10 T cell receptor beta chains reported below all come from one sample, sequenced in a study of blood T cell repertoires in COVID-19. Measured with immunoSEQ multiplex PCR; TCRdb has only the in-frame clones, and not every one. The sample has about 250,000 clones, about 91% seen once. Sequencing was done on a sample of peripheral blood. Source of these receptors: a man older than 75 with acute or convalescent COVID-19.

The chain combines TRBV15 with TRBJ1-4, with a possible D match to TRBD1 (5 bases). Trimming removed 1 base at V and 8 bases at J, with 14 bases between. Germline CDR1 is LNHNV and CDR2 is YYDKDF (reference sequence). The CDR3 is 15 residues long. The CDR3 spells CATSRAGQGEEKLFF. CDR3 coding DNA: TGTGCCACCAGCAGAGCCGGGCAGGGCGAAGAAAAACTGTTTTTT. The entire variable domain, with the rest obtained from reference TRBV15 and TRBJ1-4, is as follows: DAMVIQNPRYQVTQFGKPVTLSCSQTLNHNVMYWYQQKSSQAPKLLFHYYDKDFNNEADTPDNFQSRRPNTSFCFLDIRSPGLGDTAMYLCATSRAGQGEEKLFFGSGTQLSVL.

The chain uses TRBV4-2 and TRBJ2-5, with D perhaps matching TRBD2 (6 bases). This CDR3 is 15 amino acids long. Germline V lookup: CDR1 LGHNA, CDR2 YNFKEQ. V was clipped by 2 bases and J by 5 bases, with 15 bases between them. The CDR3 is CASSQPYGGRETQYF. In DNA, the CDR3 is TGTGCCAGCAGCCAACCATACGGGGGTAGGGAGACCCAGTACTTC.

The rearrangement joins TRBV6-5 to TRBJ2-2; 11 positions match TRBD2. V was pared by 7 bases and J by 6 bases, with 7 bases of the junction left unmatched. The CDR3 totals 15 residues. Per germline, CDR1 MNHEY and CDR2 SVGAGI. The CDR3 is CASILTSGMAGELFF. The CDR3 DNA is TGTGCCAGCATTTTGACTAGCGGGATGGCCGGGGAGCTGTTTTTT.

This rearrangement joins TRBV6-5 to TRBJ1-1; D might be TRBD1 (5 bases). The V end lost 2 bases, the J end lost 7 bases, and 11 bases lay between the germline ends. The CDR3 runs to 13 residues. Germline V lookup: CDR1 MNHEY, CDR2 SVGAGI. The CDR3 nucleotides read TGTGCCAGCAGTTACACAGGATATAGTGAAGCTTTCTTT. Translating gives CASSYTGYSEAFF.

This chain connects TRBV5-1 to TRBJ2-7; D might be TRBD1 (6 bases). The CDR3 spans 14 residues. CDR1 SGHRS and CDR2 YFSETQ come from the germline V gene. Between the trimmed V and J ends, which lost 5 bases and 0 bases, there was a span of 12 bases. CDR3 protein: CASSFHRDSYEQYF. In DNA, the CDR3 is TGCGCCAGCAGTTTCCACAGGGACTCCTACGAGCAGTACTTC.

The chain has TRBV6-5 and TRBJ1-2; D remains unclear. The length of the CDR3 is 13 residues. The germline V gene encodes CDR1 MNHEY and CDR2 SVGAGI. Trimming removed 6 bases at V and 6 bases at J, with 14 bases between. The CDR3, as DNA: TGTGCCAGCAGACCCAGGCCTTGGGATGGCTACACCTTC. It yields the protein CASRPRPWDGYTF.

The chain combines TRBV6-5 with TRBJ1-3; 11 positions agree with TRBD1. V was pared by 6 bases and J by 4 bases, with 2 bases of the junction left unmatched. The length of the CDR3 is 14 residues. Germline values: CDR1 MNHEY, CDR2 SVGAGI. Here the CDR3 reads CASRRDRGGNTIYF. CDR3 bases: TGTGCCAGCAGAAGGGACAGGGGGGGAAACACCATATATTTT.

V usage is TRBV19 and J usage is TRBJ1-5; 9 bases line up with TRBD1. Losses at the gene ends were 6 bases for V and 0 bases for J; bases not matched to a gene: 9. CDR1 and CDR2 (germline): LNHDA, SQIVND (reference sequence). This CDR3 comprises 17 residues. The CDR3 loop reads CASSQYGTGYSNQPQHF. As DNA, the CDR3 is TGTGCCAGTAGCCAGTACGGGACAGGGTATAGCAATCAGCCCCAGCATTTT.

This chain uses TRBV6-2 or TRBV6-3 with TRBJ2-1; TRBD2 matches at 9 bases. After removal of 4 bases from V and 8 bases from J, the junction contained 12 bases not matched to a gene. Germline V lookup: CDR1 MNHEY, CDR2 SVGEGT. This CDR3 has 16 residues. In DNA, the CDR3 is TGTGCCAGCAGTTCCCGCCCTAGCGGGATTGGTTATGAGCAGTTCTTC. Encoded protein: CASSSRPSGIGYEQFF.

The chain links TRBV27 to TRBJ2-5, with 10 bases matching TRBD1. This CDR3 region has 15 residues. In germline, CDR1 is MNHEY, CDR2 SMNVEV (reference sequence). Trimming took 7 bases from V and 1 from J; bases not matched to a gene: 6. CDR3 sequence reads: CASTRDRGPQETQYF. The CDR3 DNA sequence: TGTGCCAGCACCCGGGACAGGGGACCCCAAGAGACCCAGTACTTC.